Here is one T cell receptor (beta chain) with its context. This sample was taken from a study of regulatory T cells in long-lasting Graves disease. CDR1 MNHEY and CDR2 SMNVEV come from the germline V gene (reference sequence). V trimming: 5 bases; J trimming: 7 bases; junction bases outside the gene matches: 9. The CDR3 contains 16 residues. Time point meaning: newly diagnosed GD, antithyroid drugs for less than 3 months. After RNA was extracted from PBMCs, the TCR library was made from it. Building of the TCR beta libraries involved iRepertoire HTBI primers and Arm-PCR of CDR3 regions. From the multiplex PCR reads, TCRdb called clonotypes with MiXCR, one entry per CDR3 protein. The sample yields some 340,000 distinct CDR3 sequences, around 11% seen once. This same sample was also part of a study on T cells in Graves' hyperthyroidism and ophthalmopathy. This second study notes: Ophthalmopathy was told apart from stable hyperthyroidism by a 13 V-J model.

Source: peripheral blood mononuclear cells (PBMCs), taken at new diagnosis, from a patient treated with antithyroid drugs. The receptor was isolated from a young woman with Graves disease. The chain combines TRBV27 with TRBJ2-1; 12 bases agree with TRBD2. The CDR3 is CASSPRLAGASNEQFF. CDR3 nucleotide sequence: TGTGCCAGCAGTCCCAGACTAGCGGGGGCCTCTAATGAGCAGTTCTTC.